The source of this T cell receptor (beta chain) is a study of blood T cells in healthy people across ages. A second about 6 to 12 cycle PCR used barcoded and J-beta primers. One entry per CDR3 protein results from TCRdb running MiXCR on the 5' RACE reads. Here the sample spans hundreds of thousands of distinct CDR3 sequences, approximately 35% being singletons. This clonotype came up many times. The CDR3 runs 12 residues. Trimming cost V 0 bases and J 7 bases, with 7 bases left between them. The V gene's germline CDR1 is SQVTM and CDR2 ANQGSEA. The V and J genes are TRBV29-1 and TRBJ2-1; D is unresolved. The source of this sequence is a man aged 18-30 years in good health. Sequencing was performed on blood. The CDR3 is CSVEEWSNEQFF. CDR3 DNA: TGCAGCGTTGAAGAGTGGAGTAATGAGCAGTTCTTC.